The rows below give T cell receptor beta chains drawn from one sample of a study of cytomegalovirus exposure and HLA in healthy donors. The protocol was immunoSEQ multiplex PCR, while the TCRdb copy is restricted to in-frame clones and leaves out a portion. This sample carries some 100,000 clones, 65% to 90% of them seen once, and the ten largest clones take 1.2%. Source material: PBMCs. The receptor source for this set is a woman aged 18-29 years in good health and CMV-seronegative. Each CDR3 is given without its conserved first and last residue.

CDR3 length	V gene	J gene	CDR3 protein
14	TRBV7-2	TRBJ2-3	ASSLTSGSSTDTQY
12	TRBV6-1	TRBJ1-1	ASSESGGYTEAF
11	TRBV28	TRBJ2-6	ASSLFRANVLT
13	TRBV12-2	TRBJ2-7	ASREDQRATYEQY
11	TRBV6-5	TRBJ1-2	ASSYSALYGYT
14	TRBV7-2	TRBJ2-5	ASSLNLPGSQETQY
12	TRBV5-1	TRBJ2-3	ASSLSGGGDTQY
12	TRBV6-1	TRBJ1-3	ATTTGGSGNTIY
10	TRBV6-5	TRBJ2-7	ASSQSGYEQY
14	TRBV13	TRBJ1-1	ASSPAIRGRNTEAF
13	TRBV28	TRBJ1-4	ASSLSGGANEKLF
13	TRBV19	TRBJ2-2	ASSTYSGTTGELF
13	TRBV6-6	TRBJ2-7	ASINERERTYEQY
14	TRBV19	TRBJ2-5	ASSIGGGGFRETQY
13	TRBV5-5	TRBJ2-7	ASSYVGQGSYEQY
12	TRBV5-4	TRBJ1-2	ASSLAKDHSGYT
12	TRBV7-2	TRBJ2-7	ASSLLAGGYEQY
13	TRBV5-1	TRBJ1-1	ASSLATGRSTEAF
12	TRBV6-1	TRBJ2-5	ASSEAREIETQY
12	TRBV7-2	TRBJ1-1	ASSLVQGATEAF
13	TRBV15	TRBJ1-5	ATSRDGRGDQPQH
11	TRBV28	TRBJ2-6	ASSLSGANVLT
11	TRBV10-2	TRBJ1-1	ASSDSELTEAF
7	TRBV19	TRBJ1-5	ASNRTQH
17	TRBV7-6	TRBJ2-1	ASSFSRDPYSSPGDEQF
10	TRBV9	TRBJ1-1	ASSSLTGMAF
16	TRBV7-9	TRBJ2-1	SSSPHSGDSGRFNEQF
13	TRBV19	TRBJ2-7	ASSKQGRGSYEQY
17	TRBV6-1	TRBJ2-6	ASSEANPVGLSGANVLT